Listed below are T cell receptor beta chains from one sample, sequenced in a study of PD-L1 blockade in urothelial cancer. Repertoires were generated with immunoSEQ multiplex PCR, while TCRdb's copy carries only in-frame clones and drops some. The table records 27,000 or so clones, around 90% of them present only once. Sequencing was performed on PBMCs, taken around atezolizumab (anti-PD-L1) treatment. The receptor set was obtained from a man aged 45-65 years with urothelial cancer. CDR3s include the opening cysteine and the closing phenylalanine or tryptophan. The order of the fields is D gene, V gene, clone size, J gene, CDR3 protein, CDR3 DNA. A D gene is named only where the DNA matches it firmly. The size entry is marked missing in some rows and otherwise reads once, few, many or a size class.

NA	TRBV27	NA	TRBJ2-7	CASSLSARQDYEQYF	TGTGCCAGCAGTTTATCCGCGCGACAGGACTACGAGCAGTACTTC
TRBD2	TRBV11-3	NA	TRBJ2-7	CASSLGSGGEQYF	TGTGCCAGCAGCTTAGGTAGCGGGGGCGAGCAGTACTTC
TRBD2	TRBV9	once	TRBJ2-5	CASSRTSGQETQYF	TGTGCCAGCAGCCGGACTAGCGGCCAAGAGACCCAGTACTTC
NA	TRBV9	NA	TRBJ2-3	CASSAQALDTQYF	TGTGCCAGCAGCGCCCAAGCCCTAGATACGCAGTATTTT
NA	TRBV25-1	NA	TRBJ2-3	CASSEIPRNRSSTDTQYF	TGTGCCAGCAGTGAAATCCCACGGAACAGATCTAGCACAGATACGCAGTATTTT
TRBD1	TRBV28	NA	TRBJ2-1	CASSLVPGQVRGEQFF	TGTGCCAGCAGTCTTGTCCCGGGACAGGTACGGGGTGAGCAGTTCTTC
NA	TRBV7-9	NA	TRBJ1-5	CASSRLSNQPQHF	TGTGCCAGTTCTAGGTTGAGCAATCAGCCCCAGCATTTT
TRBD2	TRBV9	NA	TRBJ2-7	CASSVGGNTYEQYF	TGTGCCAGCAGCGTGGGGGGGAATACCTACGAGCAGTACTTC
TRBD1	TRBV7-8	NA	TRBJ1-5	CASSLRTGSNQPQHF	TGTGCCAGCAGCCTCAGGACAGGGTCCAATCAGCCCCAGCATTTT
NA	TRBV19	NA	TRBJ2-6	CASRGTGANVLTF	TGTGCCAGTAGGGGCACTGGGGCCAACGTCCTGACTTTC
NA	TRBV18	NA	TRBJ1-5	CASSLEQGDQPQHF	TGTGCCAGCTCACTGGAACAGGGCGATCAGCCCCAGCATTTT
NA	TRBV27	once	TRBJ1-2	CASRPIIGTPTTLYGYTF	TGTGCCAGCAGACCAATAATCGGGACACCGACCACTCTCTATGGCTACACCTTC
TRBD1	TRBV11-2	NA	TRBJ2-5	CASSSDRGQETQYF	TGTGCCAGCAGCTCAGACAGGGGCCAAGAGACCCAGTACTTC
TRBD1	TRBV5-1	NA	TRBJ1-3	CASSYTGGFGNTIYF	TGCGCCAGCAGCTACACAGGGGGCTTTGGAAACACCATATATTTT
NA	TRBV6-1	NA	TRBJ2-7	CASSFRQATRYEQYF	TGTGCCAGCAGTTTCCGACAGGCAACAAGATACGAGCAGTACTTC
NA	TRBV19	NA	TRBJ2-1	CASSIVPSRSYNEQFF	TGTGCCAGTAGTATAGTGCCTAGCCGTTCCTACAATGAGCAGTTCTTC
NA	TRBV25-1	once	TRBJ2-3	CASSEYRPGNPPGDTQYF	TGTGCCAGCAGTGAATATAGACCAGGGAACCCGCCCGGAGATACGCAGTATTTT
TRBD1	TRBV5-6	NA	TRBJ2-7	CASSLLDRGSRETYEQYF	TGTGCCAGCAGCTTGTTGGACAGGGGGTCGAGGGAAACCTACGAGCAGTACTTC